Below, 10 T cell receptor beta chains from the same sample are listed, as sequenced in a study of early T cells in non-severe SARS-CoV-2 infection. One entry per CDR3 protein, called by TCRdb with MiXCR from the 5' RACE reads. The table lists 45,000 or so distinct CDR3 sequences, about a tenth of them singletons. Source material: whole blood. These receptors were taken from an adult who was a healthcare worker with PCR-confirmed SARS-CoV-2 infection or an uninfected control (not recorded which).

V gene TRBV29-1 combines with J gene TRBJ2-1, with D perhaps matching TRBD1 (6 bases). CDR1 and CDR2 from the germline V gene are SQVTM and ANQGSEA. Trimming shortened V by 7 bases and J by 0 bases, and 13 bases separated the two germline ends. The CDR3 is 14 residues long. CDR3 DNA sequence: TGCAGCGCAAGAAGGGGGAGCTCCTACAATGAGCAGTTCTTC. Protein product: CSARRGSSYNEQFF.

J is TRBJ2-2 and V is TRBV7-9; TRBD1 or TRBD2 may be the D gene (5 bases each). Germline CDR1 is SEHNR and CDR2 is FQNEAQ (reference sequence). The ends were cut back, 5 bases at V and 2 bases at J, with 12 bases in the middle. The CDR3 runs to 15 residues. CDR3 in amino acids: CASSPLRGNTGELFF. The CDR3 nucleotides read TGTGCCAGCAGCCCCCTGAGGGGCAACACCGGGGAGCTGTTTTTT.

This clonotype was counted ten times or more. The rearrangement links TRBV24-1 to TRBJ1-2, with D perhaps matching TRBD1 (6 bases). With 9 bases removed from V and 4 bases from J, the gap between germline ends came to 17 bases. The CDR3 sequence is 14 residues long. The germline V gene has CDR1 KGHDR and CDR2 SFDVKD. The CDR3 spells CATRGAGAGYGYTF. For the CDR3, the DNA is TGTGCCACCCGGGGTGCGGGGGCCGGCTATGGCTACACCTTC.

Worth noting for this clonotype: A much bigger clone sits one base away, suggesting this may be a read error. The V gene is TRBV7-9, the J gene TRBJ2-7; D unresolved. Germline V lookup: CDR1 SEHNR, CDR2 FQNEAQ (reference sequence). V was pared by 5 bases and J by 1 base, with 9 bases between. The CDR3 spans 13 residues. The CDR3, as DNA: TGTGCCAGCAGCACGGAACAGTCCTACGAGCAGTACTTC. It codes for CASSTEQSYEQYF.

Only a few counts were recorded for this clonotype. The CDR3 nucleotides are TGTGCCAGCAGCTTGCTAGCGGCACTCTACAATGAGCAGTTCTTC. Residues: CASSLLAALYNEQFF. The chain has TRBV7-8 and TRBJ2-1, with 7 bases identical to TRBD2. CDR1 SGHVS and CDR2 FQNEAQ come from the germline V gene. The CDR3 has 15 residues. J gave up 3 bases and V 3 bases, and 5 bases lay outside the gene matches.

The table lists this clonotype with many counts. V is TRBV12-3 or TRBV12-4 and J is TRBJ1-5, with TRBD1 as a possible D gene (5 bases). Trimming took 6 bases from V and 0 from J, leaving 12 bases between them. The CDR3 covers 15 residues. CDR3 DNA sequence: TGTGCCAGCAGCCTCCAAGGGGTTAGCAATCAGCCCCAGCATTTT. Encoded protein: CASSLQGVSNQPQHF.

With respect to this clonotype: Possible read error: a much larger clone is one base away. The chain combines TRBV20-1 with TRBJ2-7, with 7 bases fitting TRBD2. V shed 5 bases and J 6 bases; nucleotides not matched to a gene: 16. The germline V gene has CDR1 DFQATT and CDR2 SNEGSKA (reference sequence). There are 15 residues in the CDR3. The CDR3 nucleotides are TGCAGTGCTTCCCGGGGAGCGGGGTCTTTATTCGAGCAGTACTTC. Its translation: CSASRGAGSLFEQYF.

The sample holds many counts of this clonotype. The chain links TRBV7-7 to TRBJ1-1, with TRBD1 as a possible D gene (5 bases). V dropped 5 bases and J dropped 4 bases, with 11 bases sitting between them. Germline assignment: CDR1 SSHAT and CDR2 FNYEAQ (reference sequence). This CDR3 is built from 13 residues. CDR3 sequence reads: CASSQTGGTEAFF. The CDR3 region has the DNA TGTGCCAGCAGCCAAACGGGGGGCACTGAAGCTTTCTTT.

This clonotype was detected many times. The V gene is TRBV20-1, the J gene TRBJ1-5; D unresolved. Trimming left V 3 bases short and J 0 bases short, with 6 bases between. Germline CDR1 reads DFQATT; CDR2 reads SNEGSKA (reference sequence). The CDR3 consists of 13 residues. CDR3 sequence reads: CSASQDSNQPQHF. For the CDR3, the DNA is TGCAGTGCTAGCCAGGATAGCAATCAGCCCCAGCATTTT.

The rearrangement uses TRBV18 and TRBJ2-3; a weak D match, TRBD1 (5 bases). Trimming removed 6 bases at V and 8 bases at J, with 18 bases between. Germline V gene lookup returns CDR1 KGHSH and CDR2 LQKENI. This CDR3 comprises 14 residues. For the CDR3, the DNA is TGTGCCAGCTCCCCCGACAGCCGCTCCGGTACGCAGTATTTT. Translating it yields CASSPDSRSGTQYF.